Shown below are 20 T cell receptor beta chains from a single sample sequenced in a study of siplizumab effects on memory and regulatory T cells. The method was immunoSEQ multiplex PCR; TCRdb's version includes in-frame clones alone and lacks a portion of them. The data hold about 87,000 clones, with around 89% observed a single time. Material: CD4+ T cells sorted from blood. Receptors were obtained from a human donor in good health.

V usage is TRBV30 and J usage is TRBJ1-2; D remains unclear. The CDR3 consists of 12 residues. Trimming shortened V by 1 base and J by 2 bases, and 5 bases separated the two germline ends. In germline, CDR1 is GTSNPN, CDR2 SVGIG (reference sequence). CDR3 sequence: CAWSDENYGYTF. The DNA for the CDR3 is TGTGCCTGGAGTGACGAGAACTATGGCTACACCTTC.

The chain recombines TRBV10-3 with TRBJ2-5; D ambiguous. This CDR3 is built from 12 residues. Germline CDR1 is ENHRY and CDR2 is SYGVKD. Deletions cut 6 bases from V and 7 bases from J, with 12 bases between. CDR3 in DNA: TGTGCCATCAGGCCACCATCGGGGACCCAGTACTTC. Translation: CAIRPPSGTQYF.

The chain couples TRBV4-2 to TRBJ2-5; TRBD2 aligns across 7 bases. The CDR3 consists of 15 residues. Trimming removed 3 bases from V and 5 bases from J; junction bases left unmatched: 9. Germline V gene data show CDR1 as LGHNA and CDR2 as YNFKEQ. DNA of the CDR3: TGTGCCAGCAGCCACTCTGGCGGGAGCCCCGAGACCCAGTACTTC. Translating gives CASSHSGGSPETQYF.

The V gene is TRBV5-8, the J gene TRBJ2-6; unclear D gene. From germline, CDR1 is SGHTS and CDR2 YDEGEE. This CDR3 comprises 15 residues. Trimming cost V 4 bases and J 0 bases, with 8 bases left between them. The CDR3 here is CASSEDSSGANVLTF. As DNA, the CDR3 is TGTGCCAGCAGCGAAGATAGCTCTGGGGCCAACGTCCTGACTTTC. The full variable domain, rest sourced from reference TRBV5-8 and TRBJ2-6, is EAGVTQSPTHLIKTRGQQATLRCSPISGHTSVYWYQQALGLGLQFLLWYDEGEERNRGNFPPRFSGRQFPNYSSELNVNALELEDSALYLCASSEDSSGANVLTFGAGSRLTVL.

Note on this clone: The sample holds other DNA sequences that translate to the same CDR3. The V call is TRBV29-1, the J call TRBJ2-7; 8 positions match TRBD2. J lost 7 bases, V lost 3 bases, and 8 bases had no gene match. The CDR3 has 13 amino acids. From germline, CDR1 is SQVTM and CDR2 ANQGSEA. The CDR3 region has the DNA TGCAGCGTTGACGGGGGGGGGCCTGGGGAGCAGTACTTC. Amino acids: CSVDGGGPGEQYF.

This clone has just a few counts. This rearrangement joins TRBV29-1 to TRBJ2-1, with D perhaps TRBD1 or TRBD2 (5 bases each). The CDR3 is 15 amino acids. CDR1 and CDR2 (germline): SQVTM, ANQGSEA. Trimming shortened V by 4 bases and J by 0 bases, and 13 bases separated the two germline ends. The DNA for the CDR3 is TGCAGCGTTGGAGGGGCTCCGAGCTCCTACAATGAGCAGTTCTTC. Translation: CSVGGAPSSYNEQFF.

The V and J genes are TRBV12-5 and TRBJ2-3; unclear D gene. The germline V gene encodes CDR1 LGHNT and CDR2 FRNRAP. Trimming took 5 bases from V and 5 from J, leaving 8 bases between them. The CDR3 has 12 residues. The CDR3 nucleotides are TGTGCTAGTGGTCCCACCTTAGATACGCAGTATTTT. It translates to CASGPTLDTQYF.

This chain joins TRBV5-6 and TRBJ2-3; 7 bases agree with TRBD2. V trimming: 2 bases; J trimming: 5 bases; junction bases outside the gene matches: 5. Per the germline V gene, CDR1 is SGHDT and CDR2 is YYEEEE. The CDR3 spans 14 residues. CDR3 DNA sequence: TGTGCCAGCAGCTTTAAGGCTAGCGGAGATACGCAGTATTTT. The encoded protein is CASSFKASGDTQYF.

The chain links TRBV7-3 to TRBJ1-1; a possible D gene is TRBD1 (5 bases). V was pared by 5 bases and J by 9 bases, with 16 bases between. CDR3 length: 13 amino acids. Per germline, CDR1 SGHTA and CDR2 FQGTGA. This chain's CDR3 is CASSVGQGAKAFF. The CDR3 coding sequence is TGTGCCAGCAGCGTAGGTCAGGGTGCCAAAGCTTTCTTT.

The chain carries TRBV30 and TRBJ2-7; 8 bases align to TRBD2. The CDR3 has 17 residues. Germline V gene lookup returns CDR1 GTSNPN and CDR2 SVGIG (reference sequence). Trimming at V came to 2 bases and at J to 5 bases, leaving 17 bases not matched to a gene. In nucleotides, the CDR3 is TGTGCCTGGAGTAAAGGGGCCGGCGGGAGGAGGGTTCACGAGCAGTACTTC. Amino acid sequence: CAWSKGAGGRRVHEQYF.

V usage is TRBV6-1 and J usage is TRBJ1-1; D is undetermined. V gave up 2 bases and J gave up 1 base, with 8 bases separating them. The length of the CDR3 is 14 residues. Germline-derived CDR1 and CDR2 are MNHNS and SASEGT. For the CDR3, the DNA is TGTGCCAGCAGTGAATGGCAGAAGAACACTGAAGCTTTCTTT. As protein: CASSEWQKNTEAFF.

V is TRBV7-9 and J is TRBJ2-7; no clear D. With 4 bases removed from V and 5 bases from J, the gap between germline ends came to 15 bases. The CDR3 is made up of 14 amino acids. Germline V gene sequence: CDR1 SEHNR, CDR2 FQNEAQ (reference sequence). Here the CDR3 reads CASSSRFVSDEQYF. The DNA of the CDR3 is TGTGCCAGCAGCTCTAGATTCGTGTCAGACGAGCAGTACTTC.

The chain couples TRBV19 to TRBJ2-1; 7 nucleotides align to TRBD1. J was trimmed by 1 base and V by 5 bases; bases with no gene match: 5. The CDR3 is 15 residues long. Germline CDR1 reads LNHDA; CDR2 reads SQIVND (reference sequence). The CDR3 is CASSPDRASYNEQFF. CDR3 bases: TGTGCCAGTAGTCCTGACAGGGCTTCCTACAATGAGCAGTTCTTC.

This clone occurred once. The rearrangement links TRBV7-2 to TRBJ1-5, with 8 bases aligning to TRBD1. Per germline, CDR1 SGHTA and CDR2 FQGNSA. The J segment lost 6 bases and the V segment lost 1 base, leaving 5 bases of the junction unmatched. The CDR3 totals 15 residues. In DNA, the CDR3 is TGTGCCAGCAGCTTAGTTGCAGGGGGCGGTCAGCCCCAGCATTTT. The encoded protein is CASSLVAGGGQPQHF.

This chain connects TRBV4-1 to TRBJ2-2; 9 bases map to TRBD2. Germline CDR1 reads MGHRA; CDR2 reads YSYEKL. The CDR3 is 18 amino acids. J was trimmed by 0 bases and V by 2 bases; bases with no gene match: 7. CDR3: CASSQYSGRSANTGELFF. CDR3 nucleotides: TGCGCCAGCAGCCAATACAGCGGGAGGAGCGCGAACACCGGGGAGCTGTTTTTT.

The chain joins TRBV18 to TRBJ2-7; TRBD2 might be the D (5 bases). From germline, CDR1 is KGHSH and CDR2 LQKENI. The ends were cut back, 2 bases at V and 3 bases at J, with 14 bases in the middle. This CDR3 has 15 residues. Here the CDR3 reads CASSPIGGSDYEQYF. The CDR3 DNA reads TGTGCCAGCTCACCAATTGGAGGATCAGACTACGAGCAGTACTTC.

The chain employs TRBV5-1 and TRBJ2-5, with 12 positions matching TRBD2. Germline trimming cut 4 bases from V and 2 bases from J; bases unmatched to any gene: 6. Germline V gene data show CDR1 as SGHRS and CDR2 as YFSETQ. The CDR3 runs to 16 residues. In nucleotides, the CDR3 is TGCGCCAGCAGCAGGCGGACTAGCGGGGATCAAGAGACCCAGTACTTC. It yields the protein CASSRRTSGDQETQYF. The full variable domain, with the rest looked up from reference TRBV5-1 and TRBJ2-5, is KAGVTQTPRYLIKTRGQQVTLSCSPISGHRSVSWYQQTPGQGLQFLFEYFSETQRNKGNFPGRFSGRQFSNSRSEMNVSTLELGDSALYLCASSRRTSGDQETQYFGPGTRLLVL.

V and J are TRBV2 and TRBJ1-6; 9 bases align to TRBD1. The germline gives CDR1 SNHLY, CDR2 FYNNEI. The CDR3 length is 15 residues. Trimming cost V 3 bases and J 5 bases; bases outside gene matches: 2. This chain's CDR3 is CASSEDRGNNSPLHF. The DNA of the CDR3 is TGTGCCAGCAGTGAGGACAGGGGCAATAATTCACCCCTCCACTTT.

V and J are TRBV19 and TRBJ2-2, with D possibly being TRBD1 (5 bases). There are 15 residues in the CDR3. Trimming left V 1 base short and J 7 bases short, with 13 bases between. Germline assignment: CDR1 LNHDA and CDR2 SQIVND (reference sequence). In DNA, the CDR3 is TGTGCCAGTAGTATAGTTGGGGCCACAGGCGGGGAGCTGTTTTTT. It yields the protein CASSIVGATGGELFF. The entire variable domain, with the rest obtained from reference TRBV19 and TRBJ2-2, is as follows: DGGITQSPKYLFRKEGQNVTLSCEQNLNHDAMYWYRQDPGQGLRLIYYSQIVNDFQKGDIAEGYSVSREKKESFPLTVTSAQKNPTAFYLCASSIVGATGGELFFGEGSRLTVL.

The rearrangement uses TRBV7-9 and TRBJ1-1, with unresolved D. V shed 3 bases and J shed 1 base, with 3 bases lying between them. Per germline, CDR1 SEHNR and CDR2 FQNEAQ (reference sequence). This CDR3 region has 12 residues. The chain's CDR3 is CASSFTNTEAFF. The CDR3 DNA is TGTGCCAGCAGCTTCACGAACACTGAAGCTTTCTTT.